One and the same sample provided the 10 T cell receptor beta chains below, sequenced in a study of blood T cell repertoires in COVID-19 (TCRdb year 2020). Library preparation employed the immunoSEQ multiplex PCR assay. The immuneACCESS repertoire file appears here via TCRdb, limited to in-frame rearrangements. These files lack a portion of the clones; in checked studies, under half of the deficit traces to unresolved V genes, and the cause of the others is not known. The table for this sample lists under 300,000 clones; 65% to 85% of them were counted only once. Roughly 3.2% of the sample is in the top ten clones. Material: PBMCs or T cells enriched from blood (not recorded which). The receptors originated from a man aged 45-60 years who had recovered from COVID-19.

This rearrangement joins TRBV6-5 to TRBJ1-4, with 8 bases fitting TRBD1. V lost 11 bases and J lost 9; bases outside the gene matches: 11. The CDR3 loop spans 13 amino acids. Germline CDR1 and CDR2: MNHEY and SVGAGI. The CDR3 coding sequence is TGTGCCGTCGGGACAGGCCGGGGGAAAAAACTGTTTTTT. This encodes CAVGTGRGKKLFF.

The rearrangement joins TRBV28 to TRBJ2-2; D perhaps matches TRBD1 (5 bases). Germline CDR1 MDHEN, CDR2 SYDVKM. This CDR3 contains 14 residues. Trimming took off 5 bases at V and 7 bases at J, with 14 bases between the two ends. The CDR3 here is CASSEELRGGELFF. DNA for the CDR3: TGTGCCAGCAGTGAGGAGCTTAGGGGCGGGGAGCTGTTTTTT.

The chain combines TRBV7-9 with TRBJ1-4; 10 bases are a match to TRBD1. The CDR3 is 15 amino acids. Germline V CDR1 and CDR2: SEHNR, FQNEAQ (reference sequence). V dropped 5 bases and J dropped 8; count of bases not matched to a gene: 8. The CDR3 bases are TGTGCCAGCAGCGGCAGGACAGGGGGGGAAGAAAAACTGTTTTTT. Encoded protein: CASSGRTGGEEKLFF.

The rearrangement joins TRBV5-6 to TRBJ1-1; a possible D gene is TRBD1 (5 bases). The CDR3 totals 13 residues. CDR1 is SGHDT, CDR2 YYEEEE, per germline. V shed 5 bases and J shed 0 bases, with 8 bases lying between them. CDR3 nucleotide sequence: TGTGCCAGCAGAACAGGCCTGAACACTGAAGCTTTCTTT. Protein: CASRTGLNTEAFF.

The chain carries TRBV6-5 and TRBJ2-1; D remains unclear. The CDR3 contains 15 residues. Germline CDR1 reads MNHEY; CDR2 reads SVGAGI. The V end was cut by 2 bases, the J end by 1 base, with 9 bases between. The DNA for the CDR3 is TGTGCCAGCAGTTACGCCGGTCCGTCCTACAATGAGCAGTTCTTC. It translates to CASSYAGPSYNEQFF.

This clone was detected once. The sample contains more than one DNA sequence encoding this CDR3. The chain couples TRBV5-1 to TRBJ1-5; 8 bases align to TRBD1. Germline loops: CDR1 SGHRS, CDR2 YFSETQ. This CDR3 contains 14 residues. V dropped 2 bases and J dropped 5; count of bases not matched to a gene: 3. DNA of the CDR3: TGCGCCAGCAGCTTATCGACAGGGGATCAGCCCCAGCATTTT. Its protein product is CASSLSTGDQPQHF. Looking up the rest from reference TRBV5-1 and TRBJ1-5 gives the full variable domain: KAGVTQTPRYLIKTRGQQVTLSCSPISGHRSVSWYQQTPGQGLQFLFEYFSETQRNKGNFPGRFSGRQFSNSRSEMNVSTLELGDSALYLCASSLSTGDQPQHFGDGTRLSIL.

The CDR3 loop is CATSRDLAGGQKQFF. In DNA form, the CDR3 reads TGTGCCACCAGCAGAGATCTAGCGGGGGGTCAAAAGCAGTTCTTC. The gene calls are TRBV15 and TRBJ2-1; the match to TRBD2 covers 11 bases. With 0 bases clipped from V and 11 bases from J, the junction kept 6 bases outside the gene matches. Germline V gene sequence: CDR1 LNHNV, CDR2 YYDKDF (reference sequence). The CDR3 has 15 amino acids.

The chain combines TRBV3-1 (or the pseudogene TRBV3-2) with TRBJ1-5, with D perhaps TRBD1 (5 bases). Trimming pared 0 bases from V and 3 bases from J, leaving 12 bases between. Germline assignment: CDR1 LGHDT and CDR2 YNNKEL (reference sequence). The CDR3 is 16 residues long. This CDR3 reads CASSQDSAGFNQPQHF. The CDR3 coding sequence is TGTGCCAGCAGCCAAGATTCAGCAGGGTTCAATCAGCCCCAGCATTTT.

The chain couples TRBV7-2 to TRBJ2-7, with D perhaps TRBD2 (6 bases). The length of the CDR3 is 15 residues. CDR1 and CDR2 from the germline V gene are SGHTA and FQGNSA. V lost 5 bases and J 2 bases, leaving 16 bases between the germline ends. The CDR3 sequence is CASSIGRGPPYEQYF. In nucleotides, the CDR3 is TGTGCCAGCAGCATTGGGCGGGGTCCCCCCTACGAGCAGTACTTC.

The V and J genes are TRBV4-2 and TRBJ2-1, with 9 bases matching TRBD2. Germline-derived CDR1 and CDR2 are LGHNA and YNFKEQ. The CDR3 spans 16 residues. After removal of 4 bases from V and 5 bases from J, the junction contained 9 bases not matched to a gene. The CDR3 loop reads CASSRSTSGGNNEQFF. The DNA for the CDR3 is TGTGCCAGCAGCCGCTCGACTAGCGGAGGCAACAATGAGCAGTTCTTC.